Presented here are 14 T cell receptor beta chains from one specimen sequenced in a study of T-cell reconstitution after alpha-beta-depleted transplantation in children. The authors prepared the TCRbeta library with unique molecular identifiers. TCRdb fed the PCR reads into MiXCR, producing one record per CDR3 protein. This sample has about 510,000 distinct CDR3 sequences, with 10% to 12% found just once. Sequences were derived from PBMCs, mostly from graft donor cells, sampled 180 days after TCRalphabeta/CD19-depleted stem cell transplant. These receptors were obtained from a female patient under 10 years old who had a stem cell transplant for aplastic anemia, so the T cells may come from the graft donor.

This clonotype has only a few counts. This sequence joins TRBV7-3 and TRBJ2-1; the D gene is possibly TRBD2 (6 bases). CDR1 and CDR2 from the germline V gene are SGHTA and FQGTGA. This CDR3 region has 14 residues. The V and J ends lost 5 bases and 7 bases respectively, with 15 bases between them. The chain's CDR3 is CASSPLGGGNEQFF. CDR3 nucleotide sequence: TGTGCCAGCAGCCCCTTGGGGGGTGGGAATGAGCAGTTCTTC.

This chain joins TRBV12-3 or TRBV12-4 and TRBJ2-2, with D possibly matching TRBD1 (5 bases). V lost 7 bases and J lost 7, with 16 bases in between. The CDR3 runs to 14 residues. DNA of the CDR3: TGTGCCAGCACCGCCGTTCAGGGATTCGGGGAGCTGTTTTTT. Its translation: CASTAVQGFGELFF.

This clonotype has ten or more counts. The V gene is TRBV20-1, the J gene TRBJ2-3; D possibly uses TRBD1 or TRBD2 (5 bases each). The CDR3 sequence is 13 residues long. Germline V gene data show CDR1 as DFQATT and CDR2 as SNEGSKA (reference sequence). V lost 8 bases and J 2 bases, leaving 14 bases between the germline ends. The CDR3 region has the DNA TGCAGTTCCCGGGACCCCAACACAGATACGCAGTATTTT. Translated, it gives CSSRDPNTDTQYF.

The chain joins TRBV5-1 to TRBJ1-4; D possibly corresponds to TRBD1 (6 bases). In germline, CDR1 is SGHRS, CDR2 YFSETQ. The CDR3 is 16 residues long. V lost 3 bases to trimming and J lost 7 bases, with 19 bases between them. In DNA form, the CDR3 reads TGCGCCAGCAGCTCCCACTCTGGGGGGGCTGGTGAAAAACTGTTTTTT. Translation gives CASSSHSGGAGEKLFF. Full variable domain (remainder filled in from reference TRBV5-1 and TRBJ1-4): KAGVTQTPRYLIKTRGQQVTLSCSPISGHRSVSWYQQTPGQGLQFLFEYFSETQRNKGNFPGRFSGRQFSNSRSEMNVSTLELGDSALYLCASSSHSGGAGEKLFFGSGTQLSVL.

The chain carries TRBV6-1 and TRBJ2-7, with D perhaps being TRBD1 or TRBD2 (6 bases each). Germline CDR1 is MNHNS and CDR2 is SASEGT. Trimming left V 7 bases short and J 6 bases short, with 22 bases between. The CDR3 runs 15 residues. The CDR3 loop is CASTPYGGARVEQYF. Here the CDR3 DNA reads TGTGCCAGCACCCCCTACGGGGGCGCGAGGGTCGAGCAGTACTTC.

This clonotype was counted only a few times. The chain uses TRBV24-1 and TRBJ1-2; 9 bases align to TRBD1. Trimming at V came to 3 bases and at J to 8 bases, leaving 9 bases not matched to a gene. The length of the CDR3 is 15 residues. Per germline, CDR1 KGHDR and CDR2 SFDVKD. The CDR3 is CATSDDNRGQRGYTF. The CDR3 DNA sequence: TGTGCCACCAGTGATGATAACAGGGGGCAGCGCGGCTACACCTTC.

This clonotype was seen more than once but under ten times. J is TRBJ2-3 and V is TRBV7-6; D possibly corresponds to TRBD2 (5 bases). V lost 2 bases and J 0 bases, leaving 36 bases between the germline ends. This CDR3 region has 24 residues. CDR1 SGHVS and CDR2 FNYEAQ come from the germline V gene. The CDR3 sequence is CASSLRKRWRTLPHTEQSTDTQYF. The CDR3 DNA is TGTGCCAGCAGCTTACGCAAGCGGTGGAGGACTCTTCCCCATACCGAACAAAGCACAGATACGCAGTATTTT.

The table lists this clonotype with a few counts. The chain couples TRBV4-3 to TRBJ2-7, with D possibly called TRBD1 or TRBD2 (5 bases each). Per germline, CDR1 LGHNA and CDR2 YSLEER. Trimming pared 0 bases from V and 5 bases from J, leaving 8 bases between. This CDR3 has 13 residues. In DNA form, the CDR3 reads TGCGCCAGCAGCCAAGATGGGGACGACGAGCAGTACTTC. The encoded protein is CASSQDGDDEQYF.

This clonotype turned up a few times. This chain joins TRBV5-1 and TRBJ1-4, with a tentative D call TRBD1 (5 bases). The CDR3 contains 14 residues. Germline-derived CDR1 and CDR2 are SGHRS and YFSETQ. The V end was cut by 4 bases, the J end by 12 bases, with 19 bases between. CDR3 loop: CASSDRDPRRELFF. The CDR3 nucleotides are TGCGCCAGCAGCGACCGGGACCCCCGGAGGGAACTGTTTTTT.

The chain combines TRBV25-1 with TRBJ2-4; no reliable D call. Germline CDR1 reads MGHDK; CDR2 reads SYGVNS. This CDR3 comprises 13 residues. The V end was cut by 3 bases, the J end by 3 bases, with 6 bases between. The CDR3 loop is CASSEVNKNIQYF. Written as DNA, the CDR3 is TGTGCCAGCAGTGAGGTCAACAAAAACATTCAGTACTTC.

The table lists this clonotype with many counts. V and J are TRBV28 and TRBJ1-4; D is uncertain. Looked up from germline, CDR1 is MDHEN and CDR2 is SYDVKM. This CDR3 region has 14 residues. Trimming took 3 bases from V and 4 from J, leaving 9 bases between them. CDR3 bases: TGTGCCAGCAGTTTCCGGGATCTTAATGAAAAACTGTTTTTT. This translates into CASSFRDLNEKLFF.

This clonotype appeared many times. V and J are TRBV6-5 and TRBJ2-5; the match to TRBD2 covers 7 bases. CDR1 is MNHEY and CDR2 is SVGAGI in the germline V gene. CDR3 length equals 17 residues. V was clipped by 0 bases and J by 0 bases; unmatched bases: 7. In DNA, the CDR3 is TGTGCCAGCAGTTACTCGATCCTGGGGGGGTACCAAGAGACCCAGTACTTC. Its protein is CASSYSILGGYQETQYF.

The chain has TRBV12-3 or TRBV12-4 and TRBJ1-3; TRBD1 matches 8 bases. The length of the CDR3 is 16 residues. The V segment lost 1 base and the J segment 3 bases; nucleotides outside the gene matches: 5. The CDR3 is CASSLVQGALGNTIYF. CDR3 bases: TGTGCCAGCAGTTTAGTCCAGGGGGCGCTTGGAAACACCATATATTTT.

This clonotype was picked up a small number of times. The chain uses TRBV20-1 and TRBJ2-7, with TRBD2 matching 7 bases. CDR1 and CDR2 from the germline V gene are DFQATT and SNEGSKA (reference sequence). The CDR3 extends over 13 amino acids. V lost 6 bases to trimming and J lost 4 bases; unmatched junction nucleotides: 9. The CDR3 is CSAERGRVYEQYF. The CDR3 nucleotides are TGCAGTGCCGAGAGAGGGAGGGTGTACGAGCAGTACTTC.